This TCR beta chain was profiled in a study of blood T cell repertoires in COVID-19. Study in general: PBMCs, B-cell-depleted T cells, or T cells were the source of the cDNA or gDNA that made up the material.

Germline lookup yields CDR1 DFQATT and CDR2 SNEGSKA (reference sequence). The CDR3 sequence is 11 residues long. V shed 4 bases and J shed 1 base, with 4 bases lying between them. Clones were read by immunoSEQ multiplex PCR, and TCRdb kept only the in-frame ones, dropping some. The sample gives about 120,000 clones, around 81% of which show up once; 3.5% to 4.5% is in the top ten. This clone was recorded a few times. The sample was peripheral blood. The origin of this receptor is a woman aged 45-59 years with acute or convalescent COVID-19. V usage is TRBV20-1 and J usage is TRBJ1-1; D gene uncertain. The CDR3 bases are TGCAGTGCTACAGGGAACACTGAAGCTTTCTTT. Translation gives CSATGNTEAFF.